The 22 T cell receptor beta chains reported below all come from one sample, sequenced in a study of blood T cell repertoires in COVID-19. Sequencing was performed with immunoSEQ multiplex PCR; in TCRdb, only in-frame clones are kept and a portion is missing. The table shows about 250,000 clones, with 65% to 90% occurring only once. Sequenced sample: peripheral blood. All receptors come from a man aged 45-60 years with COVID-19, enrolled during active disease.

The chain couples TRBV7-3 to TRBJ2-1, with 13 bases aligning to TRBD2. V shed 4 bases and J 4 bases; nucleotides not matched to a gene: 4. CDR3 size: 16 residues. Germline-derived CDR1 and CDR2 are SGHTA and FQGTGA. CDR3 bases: TGTGCCAGCAGCTGGGGACTAGCGGGGAGATACAATGAGCAGTTCTTC. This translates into CASSWGLAGRYNEQFF.

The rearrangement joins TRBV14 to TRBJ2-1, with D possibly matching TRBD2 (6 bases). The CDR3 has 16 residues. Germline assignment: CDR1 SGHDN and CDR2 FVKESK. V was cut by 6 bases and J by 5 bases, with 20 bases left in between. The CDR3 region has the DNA TGTGCCAGCAGTCGGGGGAATATCCATCAGAACAATGAGCAGTTCTTC. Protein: CASSRGNIHQNNEQFF.

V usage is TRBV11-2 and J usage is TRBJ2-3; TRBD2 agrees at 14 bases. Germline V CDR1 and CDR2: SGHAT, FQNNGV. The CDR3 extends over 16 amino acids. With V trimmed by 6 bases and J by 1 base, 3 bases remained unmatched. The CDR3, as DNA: TGTGCCAGCAGGTTGGGACTAGCGGGGGGCACAGATACGCAGTATTTT. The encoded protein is CASRLGLAGGTDTQYF.

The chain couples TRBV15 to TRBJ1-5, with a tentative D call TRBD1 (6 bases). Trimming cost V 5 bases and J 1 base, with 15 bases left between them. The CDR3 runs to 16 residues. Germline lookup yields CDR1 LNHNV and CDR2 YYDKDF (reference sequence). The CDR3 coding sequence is TGTGCCACCAGCTCAGGGGCGGGTCTGAGCAATCAGCCCCAGCATTTT. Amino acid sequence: CATSSGAGLSNQPQHF.

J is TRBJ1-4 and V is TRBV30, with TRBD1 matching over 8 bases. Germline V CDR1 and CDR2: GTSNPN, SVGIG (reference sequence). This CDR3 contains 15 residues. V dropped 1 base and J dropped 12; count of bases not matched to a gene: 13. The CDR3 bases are TGTGCCTGGAGTGCACGACAGGGGTACCTGGTGGAACTGTTTTTT. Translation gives CAWSARQGYLVELFF.

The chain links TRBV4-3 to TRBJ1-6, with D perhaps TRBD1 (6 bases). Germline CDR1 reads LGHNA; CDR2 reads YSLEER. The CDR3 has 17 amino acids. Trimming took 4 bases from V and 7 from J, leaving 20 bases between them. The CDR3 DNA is TGCGCCAGCAGCCTTGCCGGGACACCGGTGGGGAATTCACCCCTCCACTTT. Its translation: CASSLAGTPVGNSPLHF.

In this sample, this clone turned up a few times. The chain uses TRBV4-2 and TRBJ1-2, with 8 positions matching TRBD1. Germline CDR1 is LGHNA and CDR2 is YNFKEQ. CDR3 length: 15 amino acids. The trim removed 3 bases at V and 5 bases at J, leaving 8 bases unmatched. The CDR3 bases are TGTGCCAGCAGCCAGGAACAGGGGGTAGCGTATGGCTACACCTTC. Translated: CASSQEQGVAYGYTF.

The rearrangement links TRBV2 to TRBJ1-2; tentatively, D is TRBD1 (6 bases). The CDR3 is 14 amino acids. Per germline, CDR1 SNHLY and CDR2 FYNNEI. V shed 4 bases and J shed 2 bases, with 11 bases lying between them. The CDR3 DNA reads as TGTGCCAGCAGTGCGGAACAGGGAAACTATGGCTACACCTTC. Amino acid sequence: CASSAEQGNYGYTF.

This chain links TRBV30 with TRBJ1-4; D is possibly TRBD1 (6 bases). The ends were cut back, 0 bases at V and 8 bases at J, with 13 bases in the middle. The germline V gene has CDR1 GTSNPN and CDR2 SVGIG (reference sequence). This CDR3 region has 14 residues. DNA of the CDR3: TGTGCCTGGAGTGTACAGGGCGGTCGCGAAAAACTGTTTTTT. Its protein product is CAWSVQGGREKLFF.

Written as DNA, the CDR3 is TGTGCCAGTAGTCTCCCAAGACAGGGGCATTCACCCCTCCACTTT. The encoded protein is CASSLPRQGHSPLHF. The V and J genes are TRBV19 and TRBJ1-6; TRBD1 matches 8 bases. V lost 5 bases and J lost 8; bases outside the gene matches: 8. The CDR3 is 15 amino acids. Germline V lookup: CDR1 LNHDA, CDR2 SQIVND (reference sequence).

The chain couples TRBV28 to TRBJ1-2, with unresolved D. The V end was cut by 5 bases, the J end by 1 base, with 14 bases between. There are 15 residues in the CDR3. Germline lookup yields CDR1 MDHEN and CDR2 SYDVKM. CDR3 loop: CASSPIGPGNYGYTF. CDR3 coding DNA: TGTGCCAGCAGTCCCATCGGCCCGGGTAACTATGGCTACACCTTC.

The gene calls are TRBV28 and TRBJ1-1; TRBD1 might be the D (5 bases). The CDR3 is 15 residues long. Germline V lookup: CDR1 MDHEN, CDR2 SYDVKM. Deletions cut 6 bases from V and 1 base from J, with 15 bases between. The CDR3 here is CASSPYGQENTEAFF. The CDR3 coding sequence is TGTGCCAGCAGCCCTTATGGACAAGAGAACACTGAAGCTTTCTTT.

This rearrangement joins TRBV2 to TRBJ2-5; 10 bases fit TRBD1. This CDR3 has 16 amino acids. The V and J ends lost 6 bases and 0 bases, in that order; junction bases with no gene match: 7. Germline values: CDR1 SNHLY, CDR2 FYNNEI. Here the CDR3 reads CASSGGTGANQETQYF. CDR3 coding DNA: TGTGCCAGCAGCGGGGGGACAGGGGCGAACCAAGAGACCCAGTACTTC. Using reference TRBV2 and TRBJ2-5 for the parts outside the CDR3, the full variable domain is EPEVTQTPSHQVTQMGQEVILRCVPISNHLYFYWYRQILGQKVEFLVSFYNNEISEKSEIFDDQFSVERPDGSNFTLKIRSTKLEDSAMYFCASSGGTGANQETQYFGPGTRLLVL.

The CDR3 region has the DNA TGTGCCAGCAGTTTCCAGGAACAAGAGACCCAGTACTTC. The encoded protein is CASSFQEQETQYF. The chain combines TRBV12-3 or TRBV12-4 with TRBJ2-5; D not certain. CDR3 size: 13 residues. V was clipped by 3 bases and J by 2 bases, with 7 bases between them.

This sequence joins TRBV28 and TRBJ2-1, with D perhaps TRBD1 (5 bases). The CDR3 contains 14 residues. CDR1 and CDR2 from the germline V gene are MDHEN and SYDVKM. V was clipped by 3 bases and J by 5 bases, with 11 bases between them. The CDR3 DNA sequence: TGTGCCAGCAGTTTTTTGGACACCAACAATGAGCAGTTCTTC. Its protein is CASSFLDTNNEQFF.

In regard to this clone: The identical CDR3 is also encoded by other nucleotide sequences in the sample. This CDR3 is CASSPGQTYEQYF. CDR3 nucleotides: TGTGCCAGCTCACCAGGACAAACCTACGAGCAGTACTTC. This chain links TRBV18 with TRBJ2-7, with D possibly TRBD1 on 5 matching bases. The V gene lost 2 bases and the J gene lost 2 bases, with 7 bases spanning the gap. Germline V gene data show CDR1 as KGHSH and CDR2 as LQKENI. The CDR3 spans 13 residues.

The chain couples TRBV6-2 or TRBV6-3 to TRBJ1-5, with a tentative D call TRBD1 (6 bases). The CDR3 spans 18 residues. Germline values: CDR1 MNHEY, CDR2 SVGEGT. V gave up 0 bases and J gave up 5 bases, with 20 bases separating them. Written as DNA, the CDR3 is TGTGCCAGCAGTTACTCGTTCAGGGGCCCCTCTTGGGATCAGCCCCAGCATTTT. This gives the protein CASSYSFRGPSWDQPQHF.

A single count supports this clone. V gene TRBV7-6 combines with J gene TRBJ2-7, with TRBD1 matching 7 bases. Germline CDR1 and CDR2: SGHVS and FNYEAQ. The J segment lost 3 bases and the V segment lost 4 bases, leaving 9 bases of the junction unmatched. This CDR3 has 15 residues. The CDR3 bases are TGTGCCAGCAGCTGGAAGGGGGCTCCTAGCTACGAGCAGTACTTC. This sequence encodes CASSWKGAPSYEQYF. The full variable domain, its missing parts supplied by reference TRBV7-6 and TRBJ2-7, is GAGVSQSPRYKVTKRGQDVALRCDPISGHVSLYWYRQALGQGPEFLTYFNYEAQQDKSGLPNDRFSAERPEGSISTLTIQRTEQRDSAMYRCASSWKGAPSYEQYFGPGTRLTVT.

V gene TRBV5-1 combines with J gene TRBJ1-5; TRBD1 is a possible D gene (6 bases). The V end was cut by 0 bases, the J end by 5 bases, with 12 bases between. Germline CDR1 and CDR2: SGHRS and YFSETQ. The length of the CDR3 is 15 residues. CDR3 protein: CASSLEGQGYQPQHF. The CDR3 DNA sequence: TGCGCCAGCAGCTTGGAAGGGCAGGGGTATCAGCCCCAGCATTTT.

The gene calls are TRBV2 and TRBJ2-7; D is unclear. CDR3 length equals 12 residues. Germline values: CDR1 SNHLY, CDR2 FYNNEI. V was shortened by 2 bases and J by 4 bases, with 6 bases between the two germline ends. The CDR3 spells CASSESRYEQYF. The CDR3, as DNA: TGTGCCAGCAGTGAATCCCGTTACGAGCAGTACTTC.

This chain's CDR3 is CATSRDQQGTYF. CDR3 sequence (DNA): TGTGCCACCAGCAGAGATCAGCAGGGGACGTATTTT. J is TRBJ2-3 and V is TRBV15, with a tentative D call TRBD1 (6 bases). This CDR3 is built from 12 residues. The V end was cut by 0 bases, the J end by 14 bases, with 12 bases between. Germline assignment: CDR1 LNHNV and CDR2 YYDKDF (reference sequence).

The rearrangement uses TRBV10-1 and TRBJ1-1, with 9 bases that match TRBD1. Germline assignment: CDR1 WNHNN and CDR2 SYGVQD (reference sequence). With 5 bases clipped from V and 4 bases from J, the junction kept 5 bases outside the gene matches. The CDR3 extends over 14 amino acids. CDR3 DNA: TGCGCCAGCAGTCCGGGACAGGGACTCACTGAAGCTTTCTTT. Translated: CASSPGQGLTEAFF.